This TCR beta chain was recorded in a study of blood T cell repertoires in COVID-19. Assay used: immunoSEQ multiplex PCR; TCRdb lists only in-frame clones, some missing. The profile shows about 83,000 clones, more than 85% of them singletons. CDR1 is SGHTA and CDR2 is FQGNSA in the germline V gene. This CDR3 contains 16 residues. Trimming took 1 base from V and 4 from J; bases not matched to a gene: 4. This TCR was recovered from a man of 80 years or more with active or convalescent COVID-19. The J gene is TRBJ2-1, the V gene TRBV7-2; 10 positions agree with TRBD2. The material sequenced was peripheral blood. CDR3: CASSLVASGRYNEQFF. CDR3 DNA: TGTGCCAGCAGCTTAGTAGCTAGCGGGAGATACAATGAGCAGTTCTTC.